Listed below are T cell receptor beta chains from one sample, sequenced in a study of cytomegalovirus exposure and HLA in healthy donors. The protocol was immunoSEQ multiplex PCR, while the TCRdb copy is restricted to in-frame clones and leaves out a portion. The sample includes around 300,000 clones, around 66% of them seen just once. The sequencing sample was made of PBMCs. These TCRs come from a female donor in good health and CMV-seronegative. Both conserved end residues are part of each CDR3. A D gene is named only where the DNA matches it firmly. The size field is filled for only some rows; it gives once, few, many or a size class.

clone_size: NA
d_call: NA
cdr3_length: 15
j_call: TRBJ2-2
v_call: TRBV6-1
cdr3_aa: CASTLDRSNTGELFF
cdr3_nt: TGTGCCAGCACCTTGGACAGATCTAACACCGGGGAGCTGTTTTTT

clone_size: NA
d_call: NA
cdr3_length: 14
j_call: TRBJ2-7
v_call: TRBV18
cdr3_aa: CASSPGGGSYEQYF
cdr3_nt: TGTGCCAGCTCCCCCGGGGGCGGGAGCTACGAGCAGTACTTC

clone_size: few
d_call: TRBD2
cdr3_length: 14
j_call: TRBJ2-7
v_call: TRBV7-6
cdr3_aa: CASSLSTSGYEQYF
cdr3_nt: TGTGCCAGCAGCTTATCAACTAGCGGATACGAGCAGTACTTC

clone_size: NA
d_call: NA
cdr3_length: 18
j_call: TRBJ1-2
v_call: TRBV14
cdr3_aa: CASSQSSERRGTNYGYTF
cdr3_nt: TGTGCCAGCAGCCAAAGCTCCGAGAGGCGGGGCACTAACTATGGCTACACCTTC

clone_size: NA
d_call: TRBD2
cdr3_length: 16
j_call: TRBJ2-3
v_call: TRBV11-3
cdr3_aa: CASSSRTSLLTDTQYF
cdr3_nt: TGTGCCAGCAGTTCCCGGACTAGCCTCCTCACAGATACGCAGTATTTT

clone_size: NA
d_call: NA
cdr3_length: 14
j_call: TRBJ1-6
v_call: TRBV18
cdr3_aa: CASSPLVFDSPLHF
cdr3_nt: TGTGCCAGCTCACCTTTAGTCTTTGATTCACCCCTCCACTTT

clone_size: NA
d_call: NA
cdr3_length: 15
j_call: TRBJ2-2
v_call: TRBV19
cdr3_aa: CASSPGGSHTGELFF
cdr3_nt: TGTGCCAGTAGTCCCGGGGGTTCGCACACCGGGGAGCTGTTTTTT

clone_size: NA
d_call: NA
cdr3_length: 17
j_call: TRBJ1-3
v_call: TRBV19
cdr3_aa: CASSIFYRDRSGNTIYF
cdr3_nt: TGTGCCAGTAGTATCTTTTACAGGGACCGCTCTGGAAACACCATATATTTT

clone_size: NA
d_call: NA
cdr3_length: 14
j_call: TRBJ2-7
v_call: TRBV15
cdr3_aa: CATSEGTSAYEQYF
cdr3_nt: TGTGCCACTTCTGAGGGCACCTCCGCCTACGAGCAGTACTTC

clone_size: NA
d_call: TRBD2
cdr3_length: 17
j_call: TRBJ2-1
v_call: TRBV9
cdr3_aa: CASSERSSGRFYNEQFF
cdr3_nt: TGTGCCAGCAGCGAAAGAAGCAGCGGGAGATTTTACAATGAGCAGTTCTTC

clone_size: NA
d_call: TRBD2
cdr3_length: 17
j_call: TRBJ2-2
v_call: TRBV7-2
cdr3_aa: CASSLETSGIGTGELFF
cdr3_nt: TGTGCCAGCAGCTTGGAAACTAGCGGGATTGGCACCGGGGAGCTGTTTTTT